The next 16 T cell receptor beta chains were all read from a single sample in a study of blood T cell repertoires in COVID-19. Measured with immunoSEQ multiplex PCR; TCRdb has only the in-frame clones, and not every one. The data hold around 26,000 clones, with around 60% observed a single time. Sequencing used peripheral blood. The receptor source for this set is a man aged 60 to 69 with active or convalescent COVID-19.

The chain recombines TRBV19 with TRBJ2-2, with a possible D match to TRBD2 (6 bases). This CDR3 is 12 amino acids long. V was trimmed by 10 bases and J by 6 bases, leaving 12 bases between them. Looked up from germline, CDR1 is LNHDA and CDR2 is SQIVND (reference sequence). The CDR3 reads CATKAGPGELFF. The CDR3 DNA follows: TGTGCCACCAAAGCGGGCCCCGGGGAGCTGTTTTTT.

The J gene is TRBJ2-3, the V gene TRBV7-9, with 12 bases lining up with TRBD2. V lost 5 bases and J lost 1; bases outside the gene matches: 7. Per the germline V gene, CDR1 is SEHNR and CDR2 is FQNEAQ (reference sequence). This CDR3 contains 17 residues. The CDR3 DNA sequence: TGTGCCAGCAGCCCGCCTACTAGCGGGGGGCGCACAGATACGCAGTATTTT. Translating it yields CASSPPTSGGRTDTQYF.

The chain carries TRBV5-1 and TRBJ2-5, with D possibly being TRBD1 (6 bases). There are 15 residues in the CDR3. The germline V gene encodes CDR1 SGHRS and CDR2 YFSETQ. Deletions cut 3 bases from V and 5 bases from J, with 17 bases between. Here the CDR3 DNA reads TGCGCCAGCAGCTCCGGGACACTTGATCGGGAGACCCAGTACTTC. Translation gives CASSSGTLDRETQYF.

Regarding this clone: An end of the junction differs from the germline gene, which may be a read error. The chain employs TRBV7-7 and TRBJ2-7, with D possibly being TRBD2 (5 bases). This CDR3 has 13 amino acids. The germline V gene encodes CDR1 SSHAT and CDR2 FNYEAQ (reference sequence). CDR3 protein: CASSAGLSYEQYF. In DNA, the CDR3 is TGTGCTAGCAGCGCGGGTCTCTCCTACGAGCAGTACTTC. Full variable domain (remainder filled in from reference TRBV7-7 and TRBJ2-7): GAGVSQSPRYKVTKRGQDVTLRCDPISSHATLYWYQQALGQGPEFLTYFNYEAQPDKSGLPSDRFSAERPEGSISTLTIQRTEQRDSAMYRCASSAGLSYEQYFGPGTRLTVT.

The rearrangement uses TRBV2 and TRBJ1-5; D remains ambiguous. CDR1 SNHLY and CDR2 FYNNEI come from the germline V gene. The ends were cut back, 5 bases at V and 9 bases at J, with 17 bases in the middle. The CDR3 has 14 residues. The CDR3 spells CASSLAQVDPPQHF. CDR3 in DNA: TGTGCCAGCAGTCTGGCGCAGGTCGATCCGCCCCAGCATTTT.

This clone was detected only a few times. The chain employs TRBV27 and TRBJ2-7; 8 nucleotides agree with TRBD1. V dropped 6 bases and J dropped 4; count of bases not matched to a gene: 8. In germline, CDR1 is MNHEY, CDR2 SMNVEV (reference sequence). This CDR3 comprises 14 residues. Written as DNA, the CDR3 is TGTGCCAGCAGCCGGACAGGGTCCTTATACGAGCAGTACTTC. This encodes CASSRTGSLYEQYF.

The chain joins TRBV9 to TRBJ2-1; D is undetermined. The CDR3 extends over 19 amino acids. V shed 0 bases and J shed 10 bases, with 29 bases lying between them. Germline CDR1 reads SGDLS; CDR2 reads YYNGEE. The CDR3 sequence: CASSVVPSISGEKSREQFF. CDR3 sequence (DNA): TGTGCCAGCAGCGTAGTCCCTTCTATATCAGGTGAAAAAAGTCGGGAGCAGTTCTTC.

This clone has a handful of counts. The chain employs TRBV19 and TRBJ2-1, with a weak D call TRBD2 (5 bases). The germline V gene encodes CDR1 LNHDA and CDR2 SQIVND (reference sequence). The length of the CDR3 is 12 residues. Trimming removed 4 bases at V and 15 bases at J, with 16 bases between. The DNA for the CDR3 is TGTGCCAGTAGTAAAACGCGGGCCGGGTGGTTCTTC. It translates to CASSKTRAGWFF.

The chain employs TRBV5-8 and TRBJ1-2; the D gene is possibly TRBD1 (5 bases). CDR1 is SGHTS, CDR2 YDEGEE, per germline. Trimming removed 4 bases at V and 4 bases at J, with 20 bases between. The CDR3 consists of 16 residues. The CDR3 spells CASSPTGRGDFYGYTF. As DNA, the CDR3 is TGTGCCAGCAGCCCCACTGGGCGGGGCGACTTCTATGGCTACACCTTC.

This CDR3 is CASTHSGPLTDTQYF. The CDR3 DNA sequence: TGTGCCAGCACACATAGCGGGCCCCTCACAGATACGCAGTATTTT. The chain employs TRBV7-9 and TRBJ2-3; 7 nucleotides agree with TRBD2. The V segment lost 7 bases and the J segment 2 bases; nucleotides outside the gene matches: 9. Germline CDR1 is SEHNR and CDR2 is FQNEAQ (reference sequence). This CDR3 is 15 amino acids long.

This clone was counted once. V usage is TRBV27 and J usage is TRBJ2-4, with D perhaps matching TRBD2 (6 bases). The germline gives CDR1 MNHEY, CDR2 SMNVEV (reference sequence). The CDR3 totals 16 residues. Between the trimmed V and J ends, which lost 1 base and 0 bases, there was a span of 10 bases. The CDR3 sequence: CASSLFWEEAKNIQYF. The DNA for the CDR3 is TGTGCCAGCAGTTTATTTTGGGAGGAAGCCAAAAACATTCAGTACTTC.

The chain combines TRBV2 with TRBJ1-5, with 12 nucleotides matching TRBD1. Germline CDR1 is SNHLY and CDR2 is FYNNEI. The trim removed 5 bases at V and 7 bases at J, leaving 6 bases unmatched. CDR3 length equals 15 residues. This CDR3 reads CASSLGQGAEQPQHF. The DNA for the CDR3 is TGTGCCAGCAGTTTGGGACAGGGGGCCGAACAGCCCCAGCATTTT.

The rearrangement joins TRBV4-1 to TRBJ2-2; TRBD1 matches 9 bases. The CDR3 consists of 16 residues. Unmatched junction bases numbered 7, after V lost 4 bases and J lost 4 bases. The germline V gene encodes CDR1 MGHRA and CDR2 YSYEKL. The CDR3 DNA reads TGCGCCAGCAGCCCTCGACAGGGGGACCTCACCGGGGAGCTGTTTTTT. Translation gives CASSPRQGDLTGELFF.

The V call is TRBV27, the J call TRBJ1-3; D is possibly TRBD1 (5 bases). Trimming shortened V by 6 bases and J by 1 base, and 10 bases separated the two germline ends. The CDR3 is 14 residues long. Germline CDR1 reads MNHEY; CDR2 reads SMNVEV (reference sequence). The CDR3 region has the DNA TGTGCCAGCAGCTGGGGGGGATCTGGAAACACCATATATTTT. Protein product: CASSWGGSGNTIYF.

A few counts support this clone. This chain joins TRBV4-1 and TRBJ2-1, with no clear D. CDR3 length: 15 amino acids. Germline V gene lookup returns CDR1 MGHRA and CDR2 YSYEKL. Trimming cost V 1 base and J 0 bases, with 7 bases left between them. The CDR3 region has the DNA TGCGCCAGCAGCCAAGGGTTCGGCTCCTACAATGAGCAGTTCTTC. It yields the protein CASSQGFGSYNEQFF.

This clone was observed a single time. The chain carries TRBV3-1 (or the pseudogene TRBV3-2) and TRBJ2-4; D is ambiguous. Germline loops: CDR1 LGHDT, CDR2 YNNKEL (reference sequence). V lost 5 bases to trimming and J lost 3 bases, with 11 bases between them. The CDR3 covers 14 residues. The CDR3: CASSDDSYKNIQYF. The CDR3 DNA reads TGTGCCAGCAGCGACGACTCCTACAAAAACATTCAGTACTTC.